This T cell receptor beta chain was retrieved from a study of shared clonotypes between healthy human individuals. Study-wide results and limits: The generation probabilities recorded for non-shared clonotypes fell below those of clonotypes shared by all four donors. Sharing of clonotypes among donors was expected to vary with sequencing depth. The sampled material consisted only of blood, and tissue repertoires are likely to differ.

Sequencing used immunoSEQ multiplex PCR; TCRdb keeps in-frame clones, though not all of them. The sample holds under 1,100,000 clones, approximately 76% seen once. This clone was detected only once. What it binds is not known. Memory CD4+ cells were the fraction left after CD45RA+ naive selection. This CDR3 spans 13 amino acids. The germline V and J ends were trimmed by 8 bases and 0 bases, with 10 bases remaining between them. CDR1 and CDR2 (germline): MGHDK, SYGVNS. The chain employs TRBV25-1 and TRBJ2-5; no clear D. The source material was memory CD4+ T cells sorted from blood. The subset is: CD45RA-negative fraction. The sequence derives from a man younger than 30 in good health. CDR3: CASQEFNQETQYF. The CDR3, as DNA: TGTGCCAGCCAGGAATTCAACCAAGAGACCCAGTACTTC.